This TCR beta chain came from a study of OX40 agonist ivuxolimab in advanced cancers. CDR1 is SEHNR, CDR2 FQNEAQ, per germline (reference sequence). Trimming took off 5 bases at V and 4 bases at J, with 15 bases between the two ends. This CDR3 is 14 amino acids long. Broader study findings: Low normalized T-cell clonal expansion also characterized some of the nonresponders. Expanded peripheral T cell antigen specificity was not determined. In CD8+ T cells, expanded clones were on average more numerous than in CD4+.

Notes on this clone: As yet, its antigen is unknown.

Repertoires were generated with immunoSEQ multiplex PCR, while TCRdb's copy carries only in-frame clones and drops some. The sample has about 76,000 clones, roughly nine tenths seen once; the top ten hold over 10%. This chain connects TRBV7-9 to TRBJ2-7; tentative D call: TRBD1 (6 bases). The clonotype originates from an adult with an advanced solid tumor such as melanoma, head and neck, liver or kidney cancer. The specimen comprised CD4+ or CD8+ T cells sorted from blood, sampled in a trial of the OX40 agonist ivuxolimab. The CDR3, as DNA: TGTGCCAGCAGCCCAAGGGGACACGCGTACGAGCAGTACTTC. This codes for CASSPRGHAYEQYF.